The 15 T cell receptor beta chains listed next were all sequenced from one sample in a study of shared clonotypes between healthy human individuals. Terminally differentiated effector memory CD45RA+ cells were excluded by CCR7 positive selection of CD45RO-negative cells. Here immunoSEQ multiplex PCR was the method, and the copy in TCRdb shows in-frame clones only, minus some. The data hold around 2.1 million clones, with just over 90% observed a single time. The sequenced sample was naive CD8+ T cells from PBMCs. The receptors here all came from a young man in good health. Some clones in this sample may be carry-over from other donors' samples.

V usage is TRBV28 and J usage is TRBJ1-1; the D gene is possibly TRBD1 (5 bases). Germline V gene data show CDR1 as MDHEN and CDR2 as SYDVKM. V lost 5 bases and J lost 7, with 14 bases in between. This CDR3 is 13 amino acids long. For the CDR3, the DNA is TGTGCCAGCAGTCACCCTATACAGGATGAAGCTTTCTTT. Translation: CASSHPIQDEAFF.

CDR3: CASSLDQKNTEAFF. The CDR3 nucleotides are TGTGCCAGCAGCTTGGACCAGAAGAACACTGAAGCTTTCTTT. V usage is TRBV5-4 and J usage is TRBJ1-1; no clear D. Trimming shortened V by 0 bases and J by 1 base, and 7 bases separated the two germline ends. The length of the CDR3 is 14 residues. CDR1 and CDR2 (germline): SGHNT, YYREEE (reference sequence).

This chain joins TRBV2 and TRBJ2-3; the D gene is possibly TRBD2 (5 bases). V lost 8 bases and J 5 bases, leaving 14 bases between the germline ends. Germline values: CDR1 SNHLY, CDR2 FYNNEI. The CDR3 loop spans 13 amino acids. In DNA form, the CDR3 reads TGTGCCAGCCGTCAGGCCGAGGGAGATACGCAGTATTTT. Translating it yields CASRQAEGDTQYF.

V gene TRBV6-5 combines with J gene TRBJ2-7, with unresolved D. Trimming shortened V by 2 bases and J by 9 bases, and 14 bases separated the two germline ends. From germline, CDR1 is MNHEY and CDR2 SVGAGI. This CDR3 has 13 residues. The CDR3 sequence: CASSYGTGVAQYF. For the CDR3, the DNA is TGTGCCAGCAGTTACGGTACGGGTGTGGCGCAGTACTTC.

This sequence joins TRBV29-1 and TRBJ1-2; a weak D match, TRBD1 (6 bases). The CDR3 has 15 amino acids. The germline gives CDR1 SQVTM, CDR2 ANQGSEA. The V gene lost 6 bases and the J gene lost 1 base, with 18 bases spanning the gap. The CDR3 sequence is CSVPFSTGYNYGYTF. The CDR3, as DNA: TGCAGCGTACCGTTCTCTACAGGGTATAACTATGGCTACACCTTC.

This sequence joins TRBV9 and TRBJ2-5; 8 nucleotides match TRBD2. J gave up 9 bases and V 0 bases, and 7 bases lay outside the gene matches. Germline V gene data show CDR1 as SGDLS and CDR2 as YYNGEE. The CDR3 sequence is 14 residues long. The CDR3 nucleotides are TGTGCCAGCAGCGTAGCGGGAGGGGACGAGGCCCAGTACTTC. Translating gives CASSVAGGDEAQYF.

The CDR3 sequence is CASSLTTGASRETQYF. CDR3 DNA sequence: TGTGCCAGCAGCCTAACGACTGGGGCCTCACGGGAGACCCAGTACTTC. The rearrangement links TRBV7-9 to TRBJ2-5, with a weak D call TRBD1 (5 bases). Trimming shortened V by 5 bases and J by 5 bases, and 21 bases separated the two germline ends. Germline V gene sequence: CDR1 SEHNR, CDR2 FQNEAQ (reference sequence). This CDR3 contains 16 residues.

V is TRBV19 and J is TRBJ1-4, with 9 bases matching TRBD1. Trimming cost V 7 bases and J 7 bases; bases outside gene matches: 13. The germline V gene has CDR1 LNHDA and CDR2 SQIVND (reference sequence). The CDR3 totals 16 residues. CDR3 loop: CASILTGTGIREKLFF. In DNA form, the CDR3 reads TGTGCCAGTATCCTTACCGGGACAGGGATCCGTGAAAAACTGTTTTTT.

The chain joins TRBV5-1 to TRBJ2-2; D gene uncertain. The ends were cut back, 4 bases at V and 4 bases at J, with 14 bases in the middle. Germline CDR1 SGHRS, CDR2 YFSETQ. CDR3 length: 15 amino acids. In nucleotides, the CDR3 is TGCGCCAGCAGCGGTGGTTTAATAAGCACCGGGGAGCTGTTTTTT. Protein product: CASSGGLISTGELFF.

DNA of the CDR3: TGCGCCAGCAGCCCCGCTCTGGGAGGCGGTTACGAGCAGTACTTC. It yields the protein CASSPALGGGYEQYF. The V and J genes are TRBV4-3 and TRBJ2-7, with TRBD2 as a possible D gene (6 bases). The CDR3 contains 15 residues. Trimming removed 4 bases from V and 4 bases from J, with 17 bases in between. Per the germline V gene, CDR1 is LGHNA and CDR2 is YSLEER.

The rearrangement links TRBV27 to TRBJ2-1; D gene unclear. The CDR3 runs to 13 residues. Germline V CDR1 and CDR2: MNHEY, SMNVEV (reference sequence). Trimming stripped 3 bases from V and 5 bases from J, with 8 bases between. The CDR3 nucleotides are TGTGCCAGCAGTTTGCGGCGGCACAATGAGCAGTTCTTC. Translating it yields CASSLRRHNEQFF.

The chain couples TRBV15 to TRBJ1-5; TRBD1 aligns across 7 bases. Trimming cost V 5 bases and J 2 bases; bases outside gene matches: 3. This CDR3 contains 14 residues. CDR1 and CDR2 from the germline V gene are LNHNV and YYDKDF (reference sequence). The CDR3: CATSEGAGNQPQHF. CDR3 nucleotide sequence: TGTGCCACCAGCGAGGGGGCCGGCAATCAGCCCCAGCATTTT.

The chain joins TRBV7-3 to TRBJ2-3, with 12 bases lining up with TRBD2. The germline gives CDR1 SGHTA, CDR2 FQGTGA. With V trimmed by 5 bases and J by 4 bases, 4 bases remained unmatched. This CDR3 spans 15 amino acids. This CDR3 is CASSLRLAGADTQYF. CDR3 nucleotide sequence: TGTGCCAGCAGCCTAAGACTAGCGGGAGCAGATACGCAGTATTTT.

This clone has just one count. The rearrangement links TRBV9 to TRBJ1-4, with no clear D. This CDR3 has 15 residues. Looked up from germline, CDR1 is SGDLS and CDR2 is YYNGEE. V lost 0 bases to trimming and J lost 8 bases, with 14 bases between them. In DNA, the CDR3 is TGTGCCAGCAGCGTAGGAGAAGCCCCTGGGGAAAAACTGTTTTTT. Its protein is CASSVGEAPGEKLFF.

The chain recombines TRBV21-1 with TRBJ2-5; TRBD2, as called in the table, went unchecked against the DNA. TRBV21-1 is given as a pseudogene. This CDR3 has 16 residues. In DNA, the CDR3 is TGTGCCAGCAGCAAAGCGCTAACAGCGGACCAAGAGACCCAGTACTTC. It codes for CASSKALTADQETQYF.